This T cell receptor beta chain was recorded in a study of blood T cells in healthy people across ages. This clonotype showed up many times. Next came a second PCR, run for about 6 to 12 cycles, which used a sample-barcoded 5' primer along with a J-beta primer mix. TCRdb processed the 5' RACE reads anew with MiXCR; each CDR3 protein has one entry. The sample gives some 940,000 distinct CDR3 sequences, about 29% of which show up once; roughly a tenth is in the top ten. The length of the CDR3 is 16 residues. Germline V gene lookup returns CDR1 LGHNA and CDR2 YSLEER. V lost 0 bases, J lost 7 bases, and 18 bases lay in between. These data are also associated with another study on T cells of mothers and their children.

The source material was blood. The sequence was collected from a woman aged 40-49 years in good health. The chain joins TRBV4-3 to TRBJ1-2, with a possible D match to TRBD1 (6 bases). In DNA form, the CDR3 reads TGCGCCAGCAGCCAAGATCAGGTCGGGCAGGGGACTGGCTACACCTTC. This sequence encodes CASSQDQVGQGTGYTF.